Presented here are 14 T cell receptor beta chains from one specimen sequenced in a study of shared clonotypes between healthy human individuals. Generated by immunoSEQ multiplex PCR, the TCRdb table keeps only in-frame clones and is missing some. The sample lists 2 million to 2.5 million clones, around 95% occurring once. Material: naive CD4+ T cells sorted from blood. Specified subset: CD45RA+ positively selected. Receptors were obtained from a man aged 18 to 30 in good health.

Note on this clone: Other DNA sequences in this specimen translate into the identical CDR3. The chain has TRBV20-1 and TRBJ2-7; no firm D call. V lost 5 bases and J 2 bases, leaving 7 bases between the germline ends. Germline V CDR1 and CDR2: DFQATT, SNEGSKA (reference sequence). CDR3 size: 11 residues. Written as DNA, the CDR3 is TGCAGTGCTGGAAGGGCCTACGAGCAGTACTTC. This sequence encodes CSAGRAYEQYF.

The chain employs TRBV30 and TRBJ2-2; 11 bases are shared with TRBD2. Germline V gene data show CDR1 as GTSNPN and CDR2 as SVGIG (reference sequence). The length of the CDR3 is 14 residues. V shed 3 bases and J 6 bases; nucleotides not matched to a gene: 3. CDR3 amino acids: CAWRLAGAPGELFF. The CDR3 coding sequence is TGTGCCTGGAGACTAGCGGGAGCGCCCGGGGAGCTGTTTTTT.

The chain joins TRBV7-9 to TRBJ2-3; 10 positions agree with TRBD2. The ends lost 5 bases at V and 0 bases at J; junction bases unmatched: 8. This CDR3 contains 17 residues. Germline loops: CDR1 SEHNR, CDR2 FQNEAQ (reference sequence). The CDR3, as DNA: TGTGCCAGCAGCCTTCTTAGCGGGGGGACTAGCACAGATACGCAGTATTTT. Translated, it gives CASSLLSGGTSTDTQYF.

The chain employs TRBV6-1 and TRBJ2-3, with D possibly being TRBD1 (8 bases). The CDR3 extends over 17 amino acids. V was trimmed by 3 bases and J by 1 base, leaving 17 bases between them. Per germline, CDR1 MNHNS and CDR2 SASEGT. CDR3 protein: CASSDPDRGGRTDTQYF. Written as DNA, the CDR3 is TGTGCCAGCAGTGACCCAGACAGGGGAGGGCGCACAGATACGCAGTATTTT.

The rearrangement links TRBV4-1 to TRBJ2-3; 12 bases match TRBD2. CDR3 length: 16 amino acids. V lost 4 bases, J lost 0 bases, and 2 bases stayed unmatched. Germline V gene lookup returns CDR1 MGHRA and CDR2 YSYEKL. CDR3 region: CASSPGTSGSTDTQYF. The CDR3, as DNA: TGCGCCAGCAGCCCGGGGACTAGCGGGAGCACAGATACGCAGTATTTT.

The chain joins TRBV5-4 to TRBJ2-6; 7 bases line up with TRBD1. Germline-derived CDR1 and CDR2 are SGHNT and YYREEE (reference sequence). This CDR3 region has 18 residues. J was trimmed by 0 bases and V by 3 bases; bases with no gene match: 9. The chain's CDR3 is CASSYNPTGNSGANVLTF. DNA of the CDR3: TGTGCCAGCAGCTACAACCCGACAGGGAACTCTGGGGCCAACGTCCTGACTTTC.

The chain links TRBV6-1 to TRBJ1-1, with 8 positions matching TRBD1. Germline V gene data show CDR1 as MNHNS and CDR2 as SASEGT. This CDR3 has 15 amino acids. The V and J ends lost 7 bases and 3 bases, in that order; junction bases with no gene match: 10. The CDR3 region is CASNPGQDGYTEAFF. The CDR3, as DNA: TGTGCCAGCAACCCGGGACAGGATGGGTACACTGAAGCTTTCTTT.

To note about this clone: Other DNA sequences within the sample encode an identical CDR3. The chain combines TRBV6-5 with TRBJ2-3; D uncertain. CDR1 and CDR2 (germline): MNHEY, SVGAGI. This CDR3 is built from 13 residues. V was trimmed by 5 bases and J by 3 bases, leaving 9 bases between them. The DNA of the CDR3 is TGTGCCAGCAGTCCCCGGTTAACAGATACGCAGTATTTT. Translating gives CASSPRLTDTQYF.

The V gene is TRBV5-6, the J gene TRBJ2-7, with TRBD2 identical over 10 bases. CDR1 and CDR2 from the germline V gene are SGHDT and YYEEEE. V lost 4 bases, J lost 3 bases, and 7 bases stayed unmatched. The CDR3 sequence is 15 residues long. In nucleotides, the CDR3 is TGTGCCAGCAGCCTGACTAGCGGGTATTACTACGAGCAGTACTTC. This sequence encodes CASSLTSGYYYEQYF.

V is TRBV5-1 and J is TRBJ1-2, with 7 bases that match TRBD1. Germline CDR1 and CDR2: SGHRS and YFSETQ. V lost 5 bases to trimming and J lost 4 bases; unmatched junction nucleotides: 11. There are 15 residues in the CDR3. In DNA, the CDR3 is TGCGCCAGCAGTGAGGGGGGACAGCTACTCTATGGCTACACCTTC. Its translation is CASSEGGQLLYGYTF.

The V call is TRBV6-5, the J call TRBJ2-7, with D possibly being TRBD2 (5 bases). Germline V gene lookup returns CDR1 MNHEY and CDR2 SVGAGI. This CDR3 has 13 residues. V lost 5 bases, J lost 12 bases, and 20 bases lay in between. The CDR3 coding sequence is TGTGCCAGCAGTCCAAGTTTACTCCGGCGGGTGTACTTC. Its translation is CASSPSLLRRVYF.

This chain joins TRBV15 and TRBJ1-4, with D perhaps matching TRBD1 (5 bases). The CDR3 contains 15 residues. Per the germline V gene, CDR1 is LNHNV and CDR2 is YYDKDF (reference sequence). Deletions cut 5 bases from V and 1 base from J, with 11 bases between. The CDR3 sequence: CATSARRGTNEKLFF. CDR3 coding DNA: TGTGCCACCAGCGCCCGAAGGGGAACTAATGAAAAACTGTTTTTT. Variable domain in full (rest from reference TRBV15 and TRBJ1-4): DAMVIQNPRYQVTQFGKPVTLSCSQTLNHNVMYWYQQKSSQAPKLLFHYYDKDFNNEADTPDNFQSRRPNTSFCFLDIRSPGLGDTAMYLCATSARRGTNEKLFFGSGTQLSVL.

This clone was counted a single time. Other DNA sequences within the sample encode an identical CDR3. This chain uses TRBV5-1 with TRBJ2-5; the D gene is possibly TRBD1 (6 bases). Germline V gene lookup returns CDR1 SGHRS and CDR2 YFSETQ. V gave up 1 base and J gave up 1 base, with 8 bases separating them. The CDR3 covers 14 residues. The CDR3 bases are TGCGCCAGCAGCTTGAGGACAGCCCAAGAGACCCAGTACTTC. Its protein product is CASSLRTAQETQYF.

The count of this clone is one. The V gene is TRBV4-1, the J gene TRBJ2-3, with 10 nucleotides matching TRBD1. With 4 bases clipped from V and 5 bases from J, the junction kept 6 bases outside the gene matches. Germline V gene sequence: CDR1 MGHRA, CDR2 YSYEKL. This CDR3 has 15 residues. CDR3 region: CASSPRQGAKDTQYF. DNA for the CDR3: TGCGCCAGCAGCCCCAGACAGGGGGCAAAAGATACGCAGTATTTT.